This is a list of T cell receptor beta chains from one sample in a study of control samples from healthy donors and cancer patients. Some clones are missing from TCRdb's copy, which holds only in-frame ones; the method was immunoSEQ multiplex PCR. The sample has around 130,000 clones, more than 85% seen once. The material sequenced was PBMCs. These TCRs come from a man aged 45 to 65 with head and neck cancer. CDR3s include the opening cysteine and the closing phenylalanine or tryptophan. A D gene is named only where the DNA matches it firmly. A row's size may be missing; if present it is once, few, many or a size class.

j_gene: TRBJ1-4
v_gene: TRBV5-1
d_gene: TRBD1
abundance: NA
CDR3nt: TGCGCCAGCAGCGGGGCCGGGACAGTCAATGAAAAACTGTTTTTT
CDR3aa: CASSGAGTVNEKLFF

j_gene: TRBJ2-7
v_gene: TRBV11-2
d_gene: NA
abundance: NA
CDR3nt: TGTGCCAGCAGCTTAGATCTCCCGGACTACTACGAGCAGTACTTC
CDR3aa: CASSLDLPDYYEQYF

j_gene: TRBJ2-7
v_gene: TRBV7-2
d_gene: TRBD2
abundance: once
CDR3nt: TGTGCCAGCAGTTTAGACCGGGGACTAGCGGGGGCATACTACGAGCAGTACTTC
CDR3aa: CASSLDRGLAGAYYEQYF

j_gene: TRBJ2-1
v_gene: TRBV4-1
d_gene: TRBD2
abundance: NA
CDR3nt: TGCGCCAGCAGCCAACCCGGGGGGGTCGATCGCGCCTACAATGAGCAGTTCTTC
CDR3aa: CASSQPGGVDRAYNEQFF

j_gene: TRBJ2-1
v_gene: TRBV7-9
d_gene: NA
abundance: NA
CDR3nt: TGTGCCAGCGCCAGGGGGGGCGGCTACAATGAGCAGTTCTTC
CDR3aa: CASARGGGYNEQFF

j_gene: TRBJ2-1
v_gene: TRBV4-2
d_gene: TRBD2
abundance: NA
CDR3nt: TGTGCCAGCAGCGCGAGCGGGGGGGTGAATGAGCAGTTCTTC
CDR3aa: CASSASGGVNEQFF

j_gene: TRBJ2-2
v_gene: TRBV6-5
d_gene: NA
abundance: NA
CDR3nt: TGTGCCAGCAGTCGGACATACCCGAACACCGGGGAGCTGTTTTTT
CDR3aa: CASSRTYPNTGELFF

j_gene: TRBJ1-4
v_gene: TRBV7-9
d_gene: NA
abundance: NA
CDR3nt: TGTGCCAGCAGCTTAGACTTCGGCGGCCGCCGCGTATCTAATGAAAAACTGTTTTTT
CDR3aa: CASSLDFGGRRVSNEKLFF

j_gene: TRBJ1-2
v_gene: TRBV7-9
d_gene: TRBD1
abundance: NA
CDR3nt: TGTGCCAGCAGCCCGGGACAGGGTAACTATGGCTACACCTTC
CDR3aa: CASSPGQGNYGYTF

j_gene: TRBJ2-1
v_gene: TRBV28
d_gene: TRBD1
abundance: few
CDR3nt: TGTGCCATCGAACAGGGGGCCCGCTACAATGAGCAGTTCTTC
CDR3aa: CAIEQGARYNEQFF

j_gene: TRBJ1-1
v_gene: TRBV6-5
d_gene: NA
abundance: once
CDR3nt: TGTGCCAGCAGCTCCATGGAGCCCACTGAAGCTTTCTTT
CDR3aa: CASSSMEPTEAFF

j_gene: TRBJ2-7
v_gene: TRBV18
d_gene: TRBD1
abundance: NA
CDR3nt: TGTGCCAGCTCACCCTCGACAGGGATCAACTACGAGCAGTACTTC
CDR3aa: CASSPSTGINYEQYF

j_gene: TRBJ1-6
v_gene: TRBV7-2
d_gene: TRBD1
abundance: NA
CDR3nt: TGTGCCAGCAGCTCTGACAGGGGCTCCTATAATTCACCCCTCCACTTT
CDR3aa: CASSSDRGSYNSPLHF

j_gene: TRBJ2-2
v_gene: TRBV9
d_gene: TRBD2
abundance: NA
CDR3nt: TGTGCCAGCAGCGCCAACCTCGGGACTATCCTGAACACCGGGGAGCTGTTTTTT
CDR3aa: CASSANLGTILNTGELFF

j_gene: TRBJ2-7
v_gene: TRBV4-2
d_gene: NA
abundance: NA
CDR3nt: TGTGCCAGCAGCCAAGATTGGCCCGGGACAACCTACGAGCAGTACTTC
CDR3aa: CASSQDWPGTTYEQYF

j_gene: TRBJ1-6
v_gene: TRBV6-2/TRBV6-3
d_gene: TRBD1
abundance: NA
CDR3nt: TGTGCCAGCAGTCGGACAGGGGAGAGTTCACCCCTCCACTTT
CDR3aa: CASSRTGESSPLHF

j_gene: TRBJ1-1
v_gene: TRBV18
d_gene: NA
abundance: NA
CDR3nt: TGTGCCAGCTCACCACCGGAGGGACTGAACACTGAAGCTTTCTTT
CDR3aa: CASSPPEGLNTEAFF

j_gene: TRBJ1-5
v_gene: TRBV19
d_gene: NA
abundance: NA
CDR3nt: TGTGCAACCCGATATAGCAATCAGCCCCAGCATTTT
CDR3aa: CATRYSNQPQHF

j_gene: TRBJ1-3
v_gene: TRBV6-6
d_gene: NA
abundance: NA
CDR3nt: TGTGCCAGCAGTCGTCCGGGATCCCGGTCTGCTTCTGGAAACACCATATATTTT
CDR3aa: CASSRPGSRSASGNTIYF

j_gene: TRBJ1-5
v_gene: TRBV28
d_gene: NA
abundance: NA
CDR3nt: TGTGCCAGCAGTGTGGGGGGAGGTAACAATCAGCCCCAGCATTTT
CDR3aa: CASSVGGGNNQPQHF

j_gene: TRBJ1-2
v_gene: TRBV3-1/TRBV3-2
d_gene: TRBD1
abundance: NA
CDR3nt: TGTGCCAGCAGCCAGGACAGGGAAGGACTGTATGGCTACACCTTC
CDR3aa: CASSQDREGLYGYTF

j_gene: TRBJ1-6
v_gene: TRBV19
d_gene: NA
abundance: NA
CDR3nt: TGTGCCAGTCGACGGGAGAATATATATAATTCACCCCTCCACTTT
CDR3aa: CASRRENIYNSPLHF

j_gene: TRBJ2-3
v_gene: TRBV5-4
d_gene: NA
abundance: once
CDR3nt: TGTGCCAGCAGCTTGAGGGTGGCGGGGATTAGCACAGATACGCAGTATTTT
CDR3aa: CASSLRVAGISTDTQYF

j_gene: TRBJ2-3
v_gene: TRBV5-1
d_gene: NA
abundance: NA
CDR3nt: TGCGCCAGCAGCTTGGCGGGCACCCCCACAGATACGCAGTATTTT
CDR3aa: CASSLAGTPTDTQYF

j_gene: TRBJ2-3
v_gene: TRBV9
d_gene: TRBD2
abundance: NA
CDR3nt: TGTGCCAGCAGCGTAGGACTAGCCCTCAGCACAGATACGCAGTATTTT
CDR3aa: CASSVGLALSTDTQYF

j_gene: TRBJ1-4
v_gene: TRBV18
d_gene: NA
abundance: NA
CDR3nt: TGTGCCAGCTCACCACCGCAGCCGACTAATGAAAAACTGTTTTTT
CDR3aa: CASSPPQPTNEKLFF

j_gene: TRBJ2-3
v_gene: TRBV9
d_gene: NA
abundance: NA
CDR3nt: TGTGCCAGCAGCGTCGAGGGGATACGCACAGATACGCAGTATTTT
CDR3aa: CASSVEGIRTDTQYF

j_gene: TRBJ1-2
v_gene: TRBV6-5
d_gene: NA
abundance: NA
CDR3nt: TGTGCCATAGGGGACAACGCAAACTATGGCTACACCTTC
CDR3aa: CAIGDNANYGYTF

j_gene: TRBJ2-2
v_gene: TRBV3-1/TRBV3-2
d_gene: TRBD2
abundance: NA
CDR3nt: TGTGCCAGCAGCCACCTGACTAGCGGGGGGGCTCGCACCGGGGAGCTGTTTTTT
CDR3aa: CASSHLTSGGARTGELFF

j_gene: TRBJ1-1
v_gene: TRBV15
d_gene: TRBD1
abundance: NA
CDR3nt: TGTGCCACCAGCGGACGGACAGGGGCGACCACTGAAGCTTTCTTT
CDR3aa: CATSGRTGATTEAFF

j_gene: TRBJ2-7
v_gene: TRBV18
d_gene: TRBD1
abundance: NA
CDR3nt: TGTGCCAGCTCACCACTCGGACAGGGGGCCCACGAGCAGTACTTC
CDR3aa: CASSPLGQGAHEQYF

j_gene: TRBJ2-7
v_gene: TRBV6-2/TRBV6-3
d_gene: NA
abundance: NA
CDR3nt: TGTGCCAGCAGTTACTCGACCGTCTCCTACGAGCAGTACTTC
CDR3aa: CASSYSTVSYEQYF

j_gene: TRBJ1-1
v_gene: TRBV28
d_gene: NA
abundance: NA
CDR3nt: TGTGCCAGCAGTTTATTTACTTACACTGAAGCTTTCTTT
CDR3aa: CASSLFTYTEAFF

j_gene: TRBJ1-5
v_gene: TRBV2
d_gene: TRBD1
abundance: NA
CDR3nt: TGTGCCAGCGGGGGACAGCCCGTTATGCAACCCCAGCATTTT
CDR3aa: CASGGQPVMQPQHF

j_gene: TRBJ1-2
v_gene: TRBV10-3
d_gene: TRBD1
abundance: NA
CDR3nt: TGTGCCATCAGACAGGCCGGACAGGGATACTATGGCTACACCTTC
CDR3aa: CAIRQAGQGYYGYTF

j_gene: TRBJ1-6
v_gene: TRBV7-3
d_gene: NA
abundance: NA
CDR3nt: TGTGCCAGCAGCTTAGAACGCGGTTCGCCCCTCCACTTT
CDR3aa: CASSLERGSPLHF

j_gene: TRBJ1-1
v_gene: TRBV7-9
d_gene: NA
abundance: few
CDR3nt: TGTGCCAGCAGTCTGGCGGGGTCCCCTGAAGCTTTCTTT
CDR3aa: CASSLAGSPEAFF

j_gene: TRBJ2-7
v_gene: TRBV5-6
d_gene: NA
abundance: few
CDR3nt: TGTGCCAGCAGTCCAGAGTCAGGGACCTACGAGCAGTACTTC
CDR3aa: CASSPESGTYEQYF

j_gene: TRBJ1-3
v_gene: TRBV5-1
d_gene: NA
abundance: NA
CDR3nt: TGCGCCAGCAGCTTTTCCAATCGAGCTGGAAACACCATATATTTT
CDR3aa: CASSFSNRAGNTIYF

j_gene: TRBJ1-1
v_gene: TRBV5-5
d_gene: TRBD1
abundance: NA
CDR3nt: TGTGCCAGCAGCCGGGACCGGGACAGGGTTAGGGAAGCTTTCTTT
CDR3aa: CASSRDRDRVREAFF

j_gene: TRBJ1-1
v_gene: TRBV2
d_gene: NA
abundance: NA
CDR3nt: TGTGCCAGCAGTGCGCGACAGTCGAACACTGAAGCTTTCTTT
CDR3aa: CASSARQSNTEAFF

j_gene: TRBJ1-2
v_gene: TRBV18
d_gene: TRBD1
abundance: NA
CDR3nt: TGTGCCAGCTCAAGCGGGACAGGGGCAGCCGCTGATGGCTACACCTTC
CDR3aa: CASSSGTGAAADGYTF

j_gene: TRBJ2-1
v_gene: TRBV7-9
d_gene: TRBD2
abundance: once
CDR3nt: TGTGCCAGCAGCCTCTCAGGACTAGCGGGGGGCGGGGCCAATGAGCAGTTCTTC
CDR3aa: CASSLSGLAGGGANEQFF

j_gene: TRBJ2-7
v_gene: TRBV27
d_gene: NA
abundance: NA
CDR3nt: TGTGCCAGCAGTATCCGCCTCACTAGCACTGCGATCACCTACGAGCAGTACTTC
CDR3aa: CASSIRLTSTAITYEQYF

j_gene: TRBJ2-7
v_gene: TRBV5-5
d_gene: TRBD1
abundance: few
CDR3nt: TGTGCCAGCAGCTGGACAGGGGAAGAGCAGTACTTC
CDR3aa: CASSWTGEEQYF

j_gene: TRBJ2-3
v_gene: TRBV4-2
d_gene: TRBD1
abundance: NA
CDR3nt: TGTGCCAGCAGCCAAGACACAAACTACCGGACAGGGCGAGACACAGATACGCAGTATTTT
CDR3aa: CASSQDTNYRTGRDTDTQYF

j_gene: TRBJ2-7
v_gene: TRBV10-3
d_gene: TRBD1
abundance: once
CDR3nt: TGTGCCAGCACCGGGACAGATCTCTACGAGCAGTACTTC
CDR3aa: CASTGTDLYEQYF

j_gene: TRBJ2-1
v_gene: TRBV7-3
d_gene: TRBD2
abundance: NA
CDR3nt: TGTGCCAGCAGCTTAAACGGGGGGGCCAACCATGAGCAGTTCTTC
CDR3aa: CASSLNGGANHEQFF

j_gene: TRBJ2-5
v_gene: TRBV5-1
d_gene: TRBD1
abundance: few
CDR3nt: TGCGCCAGCAGCTCGACAGGGGGCTTAACCGAAGAGACCCAGTACTTC
CDR3aa: CASSSTGGLTEETQYF

j_gene: TRBJ1-3
v_gene: TRBV11-3
d_gene: NA
abundance: NA
CDR3nt: TGTGCCAGCAGCTTAGGGTGGGGAGACGGAAACACCATATATTTT
CDR3aa: CASSLGWGDGNTIYF

j_gene: TRBJ2-5
v_gene: TRBV13
d_gene: TRBD1
abundance: NA
CDR3nt: TGTGCCAGCAGCTCTCGGGACAGGGCAGAGACCCAGTACTTC
CDR3aa: CASSSRDRAETQYF

j_gene: TRBJ1-6
v_gene: TRBV28
d_gene: NA
abundance: NA
CDR3nt: TGTGCCAGCAGTTTAGCAAGGAGCTCCTATAATTCACCCCTCCACTTT
CDR3aa: CASSLARSSYNSPLHF

j_gene: TRBJ2-4
v_gene: TRBV9
d_gene: NA
abundance: NA
CDR3nt: TGTGCCAGCAGCCCTAGGACCACCCCGGCCAAAAACATTCAGTACTTC
CDR3aa: CASSPRTTPAKNIQYF

j_gene: TRBJ1-1
v_gene: TRBV20-1
d_gene: NA
abundance: once
CDR3nt: TGCAGTGCTATTCCGACAGCTGAAGCTTTCTTT
CDR3aa: CSAIPTAEAFF

j_gene: TRBJ2-6
v_gene: TRBV9
d_gene: NA
abundance: NA
CDR3nt: TGTGCCAGCAGCCCGGGGACTGGGGCCAACGTCCTGACTTTC
CDR3aa: CASSPGTGANVLTF